The clone carrying this TCR beta chain came up once. The data were obtained in a study of cytomegalovirus exposure and HLA in healthy donors. With 4 bases clipped from V and 3 bases from J, the junction kept 9 bases outside the gene matches. There are 16 residues in the CDR3. The germline gives CDR1 SEHNR, CDR2 FQNEAQ (reference sequence). Sequencing was performed with immunoSEQ multiplex PCR; in TCRdb, only in-frame clones are kept and a portion is missing. The table has some 340,000 clones, 87% seen once. The TCR was taken from a woman younger than 45 in good health and CMV-seropositive. V usage is TRBV7-9 and J usage is TRBJ1-2; 9 positions agree with TRBD1. Sequencing was carried out using PBMCs. In DNA form, the CDR3 reads TGTGCCAGCAGCTCACCGGGACAGGGTGACCACTATGGCTACACCTTC. Protein: CASSSPGQGDHYGYTF.